This is a list of T cell receptor beta chains from one sample in a study of circulating tumor DNA in untreated peripheral T-cell lymphoma. The method was immunoSEQ multiplex PCR; TCRdb's version includes in-frame clones alone and lacks a portion of them. The table records approximately 470 clones, roughly 78% of them present only once. The sequencing input was cell-free DNA from blood serum. Receptors were obtained from a human donor with peripheral T-cell lymphoma. Both conserved end residues are part of each CDR3. D genes are given only for firm matches. Size is stated for part of the rows, as once, few or many counts, or as a class when the clone is expanded.

V gene	clone size	J gene	D gene	CDR3 DNA	CDR3 protein
TRBV6-5	-	TRBJ2-7	TRBD1	TGTGCCAGCAGTTACTCGGACAGGGCCTACGAGCAGTACTTC	CASSYSDRAYEQYF
TRBV7-9	-	TRBJ2-1	-	TGTGCCAGCAGCTTAGGACAGATCATCTACAATGAGCAGTTCTTC	CASSLGQIIYNEQFF
TRBV18	-	TRBJ2-1	-	TGTGCCAGCTCACCACCGAGAGGGGGGCCCCTGAATGAGCAGTTCTTC	CASSPPRGGPLNEQFF
TRBV5-8	-	TRBJ1-5	TRBD1	TGTGCCAGCAGCCCCGGGACAGATCTTTGGAGCAATCAGCCCCAGCATTTT	CASSPGTDLWSNQPQHF
TRBV7-8	-	TRBJ1-6	-	TGTGCCAGCAGCCAAGGCGGTGGGCAGGATAATTCACCCCTCCACTTT	CASSQGGGQDNSPLHF
TRBV6-5	-	TRBJ1-1	-	TGTGCCAGCAGTTACGGGGGATGGGGTGAAGCTTTCTTT	CASSYGGWGEAFF
TRBV7-3	-	TRBJ2-2	-	TGTGCCAGCAGCTTTTTACAGGGAAGCACCGGGGAGCTGTTTTTT	CASSFLQGSTGELFF
TRBV20-1	-	TRBJ2-1	TRBD1	TGCAGTACCCGACAGGGGGCCTGGTTCTTC	CSTRQGAWFF
TRBV5-1	few	TRBJ1-2	TRBD1	TGCGCCAGCAGGGCCGGGACAGGGGGCGACTATGGCTACACCTTC	CASRAGTGGDYGYTF
TRBV2	-	TRBJ2-7	TRBD1	TGTGCCAGCTGTAGGGACAGGGGAACCCACGAGCAGTACTTC	CASCRDRGTHEQYF
TRBV14	-	TRBJ2-7	TRBD2	TGTGCCAGCAGCCAAGTGTGGCGGGAGGGTTCCTACGAGCAGTACTTC	CASSQVWREGSYEQYF
TRBV19	-	TRBJ1-5	-	TGTGCCAGTAGTATCGGAGGGCCTCAGCCCCAGCATTTT	CASSIGGPQPQHF
TRBV5-4	-	TRBJ1-4	TRBD1	TGTGCCAGCAGCCAGGGTGGGGCAGGGGGGGCTAATGAAAAACTGTTTTTT	CASSQGGAGGANEKLFF
TRBV30	-	TRBJ1-4	TRBD1	TGTGCCTGGGGCCGGGAACAGGGGGCGCGAGATGAAAAACTGTTTTTT	CAWGREQGARDEKLFF
TRBV29-1	-	TRBJ1-2	TRBD1	TGCAGCGTTGGGGGGACAGGTGGTGGCTACACCTTC	CSVGGTGGGYTF
TRBV7-3	-	TRBJ2-3	TRBD2	TGTGCCAGCAGCTTATTTAGCGGGAGGGCCCGCACAGATACGCAGTATTTT	CASSLFSGRARTDTQYF